The source of this T cell receptor (beta chain) is a study of naive and memory T cell subsets. Alpha and beta constant region primers primed reverse transcription for blood and skin samples. Ligated cDNA underwent four rounds of PCR with nested alpha and beta constant region primers and SP2. TCRdb used MiXCR to reprocess the 5' RACE reads, holding one entry per CDR3 protein. This table holds about 21,000 distinct CDR3 sequences, around 4.2% found once. This clonotype is termed medium-sized. Whole blood, roughly 2.6 ml, came from adult healthy volunteers. TCR cDNA received a 3' ligated oligonucleotide that carried a UMI. The origin of this receptor is a male donor in good health.

CDR3 loop: CSVAQLAGGGNEQFF. The CDR3 nucleotides read TGCAGCGTTGCGCAACTAGCGGGAGGGGGCAATGAGCAGTTCTTC. This chain links TRBV29-1 with TRBJ2-1; 13 bases map to TRBD2. Germline CDR1 reads SQVTM; CDR2 reads ANQGSEA. There are 15 residues in the CDR3. V was pared by 4 bases and J by 6 bases, with 6 bases of the junction left unmatched.